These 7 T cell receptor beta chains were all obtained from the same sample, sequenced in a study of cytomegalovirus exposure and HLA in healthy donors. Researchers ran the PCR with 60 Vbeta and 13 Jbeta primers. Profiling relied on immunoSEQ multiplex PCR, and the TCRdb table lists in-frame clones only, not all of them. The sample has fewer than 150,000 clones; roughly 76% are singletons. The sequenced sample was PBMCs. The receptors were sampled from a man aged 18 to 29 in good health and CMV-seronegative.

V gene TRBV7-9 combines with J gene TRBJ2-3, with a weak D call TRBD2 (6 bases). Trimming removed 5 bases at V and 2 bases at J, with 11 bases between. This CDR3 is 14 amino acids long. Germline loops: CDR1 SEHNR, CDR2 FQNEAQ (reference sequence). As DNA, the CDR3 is TGTGCCAGCAGCCGGGTAGCGGACACAGATACGCAGTATTTT. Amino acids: CASSRVADTDTQYF.

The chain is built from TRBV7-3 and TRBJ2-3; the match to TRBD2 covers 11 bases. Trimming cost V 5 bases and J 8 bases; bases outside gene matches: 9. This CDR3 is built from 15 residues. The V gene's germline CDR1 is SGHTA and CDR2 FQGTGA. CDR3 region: CASSRLAGGPSTQYF. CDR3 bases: TGTGCCAGCAGCCGTTTAGCGGGAGGGCCGTCTACGCAGTATTTT.

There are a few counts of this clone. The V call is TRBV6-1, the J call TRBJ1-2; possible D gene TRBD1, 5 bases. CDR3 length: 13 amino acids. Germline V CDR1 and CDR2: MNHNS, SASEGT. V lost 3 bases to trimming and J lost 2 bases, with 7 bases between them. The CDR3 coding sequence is TGTGCCAGCAGTGAGGGGGGGAACTATGGCTACACCTTC. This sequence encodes CASSEGGNYGYTF.

The CDR3 loop reads CASSLGGRGETQYF. The CDR3 region has the DNA TGTGCCAGCAGCTTAGGCGGAAGGGGGGAGACCCAGTACTTC. V usage is TRBV11-2 and J usage is TRBJ2-5; D is perhaps TRBD1 (6 bases). V lost 1 base and J 5 bases, leaving 11 bases between the germline ends. From germline, CDR1 is SGHAT and CDR2 FQNNGV. The CDR3 is 14 amino acids.

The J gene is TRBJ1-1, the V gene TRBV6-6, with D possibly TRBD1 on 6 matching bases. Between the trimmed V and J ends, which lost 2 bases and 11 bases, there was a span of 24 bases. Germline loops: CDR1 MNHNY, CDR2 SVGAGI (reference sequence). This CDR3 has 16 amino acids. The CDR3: CASSYTQGTVETSAFF. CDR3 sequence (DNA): TGTGCCAGCAGTTACACCCAGGGGACGGTCGAGACCTCCGCTTTCTTT.

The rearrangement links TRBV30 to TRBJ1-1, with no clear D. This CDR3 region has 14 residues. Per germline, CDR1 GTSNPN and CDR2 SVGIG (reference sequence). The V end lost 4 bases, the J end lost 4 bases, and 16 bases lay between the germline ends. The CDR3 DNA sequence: TGTGCCTGGACAGACCAGATGGGAGGCACTGAAGCTTTCTTT. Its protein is CAWTDQMGGTEAFF.

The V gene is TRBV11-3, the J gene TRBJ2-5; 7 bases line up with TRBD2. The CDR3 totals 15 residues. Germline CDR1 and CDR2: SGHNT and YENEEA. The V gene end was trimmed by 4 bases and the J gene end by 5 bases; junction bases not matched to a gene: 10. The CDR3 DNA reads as TGTGCCAGCAGCTCCGATTCGAGGGGAGGGGAGACCCAGTACTTC. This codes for CASSSDSRGGETQYF.